Included here is one TCR beta chain sequence, with context. The antigen remains unidentified. A multiplex PCR was run with 60 Vbeta primers and 13 Jbeta primers. The repertoire was sequenced with immunoSEQ multiplex PCR; TCRdb's copy has only in-frame clones and lacks some. Of approximately 90,000 clones in the sample, about four fifths were seen once. This entry belongs to a study of cytomegalovirus exposure and HLA in healthy donors. General study points: Certain indistinguishable V segments, among them TRBV6-2 and TRBV6-3, were excluded.

V trimming: 1 base; J trimming: 4 bases; junction bases outside the gene matches: 0. The CDR3 has 15 residues. Per the germline V gene, CDR1 is MGHRA and CDR2 is YSYEKL. The receptor's source is a woman between 40 and 55 years old in good health and CMV-seronegative. The rearrangement joins TRBV4-1 to TRBJ2-1; 11 nucleotides match TRBD2. Sequencing was carried out using PBMCs. CDR3 amino acids: CASSQGTSGYNEQFF. As DNA, the CDR3 is TGCGCCAGCAGCCAAGGGACTAGCGGGTACAATGAGCAGTTCTTC.